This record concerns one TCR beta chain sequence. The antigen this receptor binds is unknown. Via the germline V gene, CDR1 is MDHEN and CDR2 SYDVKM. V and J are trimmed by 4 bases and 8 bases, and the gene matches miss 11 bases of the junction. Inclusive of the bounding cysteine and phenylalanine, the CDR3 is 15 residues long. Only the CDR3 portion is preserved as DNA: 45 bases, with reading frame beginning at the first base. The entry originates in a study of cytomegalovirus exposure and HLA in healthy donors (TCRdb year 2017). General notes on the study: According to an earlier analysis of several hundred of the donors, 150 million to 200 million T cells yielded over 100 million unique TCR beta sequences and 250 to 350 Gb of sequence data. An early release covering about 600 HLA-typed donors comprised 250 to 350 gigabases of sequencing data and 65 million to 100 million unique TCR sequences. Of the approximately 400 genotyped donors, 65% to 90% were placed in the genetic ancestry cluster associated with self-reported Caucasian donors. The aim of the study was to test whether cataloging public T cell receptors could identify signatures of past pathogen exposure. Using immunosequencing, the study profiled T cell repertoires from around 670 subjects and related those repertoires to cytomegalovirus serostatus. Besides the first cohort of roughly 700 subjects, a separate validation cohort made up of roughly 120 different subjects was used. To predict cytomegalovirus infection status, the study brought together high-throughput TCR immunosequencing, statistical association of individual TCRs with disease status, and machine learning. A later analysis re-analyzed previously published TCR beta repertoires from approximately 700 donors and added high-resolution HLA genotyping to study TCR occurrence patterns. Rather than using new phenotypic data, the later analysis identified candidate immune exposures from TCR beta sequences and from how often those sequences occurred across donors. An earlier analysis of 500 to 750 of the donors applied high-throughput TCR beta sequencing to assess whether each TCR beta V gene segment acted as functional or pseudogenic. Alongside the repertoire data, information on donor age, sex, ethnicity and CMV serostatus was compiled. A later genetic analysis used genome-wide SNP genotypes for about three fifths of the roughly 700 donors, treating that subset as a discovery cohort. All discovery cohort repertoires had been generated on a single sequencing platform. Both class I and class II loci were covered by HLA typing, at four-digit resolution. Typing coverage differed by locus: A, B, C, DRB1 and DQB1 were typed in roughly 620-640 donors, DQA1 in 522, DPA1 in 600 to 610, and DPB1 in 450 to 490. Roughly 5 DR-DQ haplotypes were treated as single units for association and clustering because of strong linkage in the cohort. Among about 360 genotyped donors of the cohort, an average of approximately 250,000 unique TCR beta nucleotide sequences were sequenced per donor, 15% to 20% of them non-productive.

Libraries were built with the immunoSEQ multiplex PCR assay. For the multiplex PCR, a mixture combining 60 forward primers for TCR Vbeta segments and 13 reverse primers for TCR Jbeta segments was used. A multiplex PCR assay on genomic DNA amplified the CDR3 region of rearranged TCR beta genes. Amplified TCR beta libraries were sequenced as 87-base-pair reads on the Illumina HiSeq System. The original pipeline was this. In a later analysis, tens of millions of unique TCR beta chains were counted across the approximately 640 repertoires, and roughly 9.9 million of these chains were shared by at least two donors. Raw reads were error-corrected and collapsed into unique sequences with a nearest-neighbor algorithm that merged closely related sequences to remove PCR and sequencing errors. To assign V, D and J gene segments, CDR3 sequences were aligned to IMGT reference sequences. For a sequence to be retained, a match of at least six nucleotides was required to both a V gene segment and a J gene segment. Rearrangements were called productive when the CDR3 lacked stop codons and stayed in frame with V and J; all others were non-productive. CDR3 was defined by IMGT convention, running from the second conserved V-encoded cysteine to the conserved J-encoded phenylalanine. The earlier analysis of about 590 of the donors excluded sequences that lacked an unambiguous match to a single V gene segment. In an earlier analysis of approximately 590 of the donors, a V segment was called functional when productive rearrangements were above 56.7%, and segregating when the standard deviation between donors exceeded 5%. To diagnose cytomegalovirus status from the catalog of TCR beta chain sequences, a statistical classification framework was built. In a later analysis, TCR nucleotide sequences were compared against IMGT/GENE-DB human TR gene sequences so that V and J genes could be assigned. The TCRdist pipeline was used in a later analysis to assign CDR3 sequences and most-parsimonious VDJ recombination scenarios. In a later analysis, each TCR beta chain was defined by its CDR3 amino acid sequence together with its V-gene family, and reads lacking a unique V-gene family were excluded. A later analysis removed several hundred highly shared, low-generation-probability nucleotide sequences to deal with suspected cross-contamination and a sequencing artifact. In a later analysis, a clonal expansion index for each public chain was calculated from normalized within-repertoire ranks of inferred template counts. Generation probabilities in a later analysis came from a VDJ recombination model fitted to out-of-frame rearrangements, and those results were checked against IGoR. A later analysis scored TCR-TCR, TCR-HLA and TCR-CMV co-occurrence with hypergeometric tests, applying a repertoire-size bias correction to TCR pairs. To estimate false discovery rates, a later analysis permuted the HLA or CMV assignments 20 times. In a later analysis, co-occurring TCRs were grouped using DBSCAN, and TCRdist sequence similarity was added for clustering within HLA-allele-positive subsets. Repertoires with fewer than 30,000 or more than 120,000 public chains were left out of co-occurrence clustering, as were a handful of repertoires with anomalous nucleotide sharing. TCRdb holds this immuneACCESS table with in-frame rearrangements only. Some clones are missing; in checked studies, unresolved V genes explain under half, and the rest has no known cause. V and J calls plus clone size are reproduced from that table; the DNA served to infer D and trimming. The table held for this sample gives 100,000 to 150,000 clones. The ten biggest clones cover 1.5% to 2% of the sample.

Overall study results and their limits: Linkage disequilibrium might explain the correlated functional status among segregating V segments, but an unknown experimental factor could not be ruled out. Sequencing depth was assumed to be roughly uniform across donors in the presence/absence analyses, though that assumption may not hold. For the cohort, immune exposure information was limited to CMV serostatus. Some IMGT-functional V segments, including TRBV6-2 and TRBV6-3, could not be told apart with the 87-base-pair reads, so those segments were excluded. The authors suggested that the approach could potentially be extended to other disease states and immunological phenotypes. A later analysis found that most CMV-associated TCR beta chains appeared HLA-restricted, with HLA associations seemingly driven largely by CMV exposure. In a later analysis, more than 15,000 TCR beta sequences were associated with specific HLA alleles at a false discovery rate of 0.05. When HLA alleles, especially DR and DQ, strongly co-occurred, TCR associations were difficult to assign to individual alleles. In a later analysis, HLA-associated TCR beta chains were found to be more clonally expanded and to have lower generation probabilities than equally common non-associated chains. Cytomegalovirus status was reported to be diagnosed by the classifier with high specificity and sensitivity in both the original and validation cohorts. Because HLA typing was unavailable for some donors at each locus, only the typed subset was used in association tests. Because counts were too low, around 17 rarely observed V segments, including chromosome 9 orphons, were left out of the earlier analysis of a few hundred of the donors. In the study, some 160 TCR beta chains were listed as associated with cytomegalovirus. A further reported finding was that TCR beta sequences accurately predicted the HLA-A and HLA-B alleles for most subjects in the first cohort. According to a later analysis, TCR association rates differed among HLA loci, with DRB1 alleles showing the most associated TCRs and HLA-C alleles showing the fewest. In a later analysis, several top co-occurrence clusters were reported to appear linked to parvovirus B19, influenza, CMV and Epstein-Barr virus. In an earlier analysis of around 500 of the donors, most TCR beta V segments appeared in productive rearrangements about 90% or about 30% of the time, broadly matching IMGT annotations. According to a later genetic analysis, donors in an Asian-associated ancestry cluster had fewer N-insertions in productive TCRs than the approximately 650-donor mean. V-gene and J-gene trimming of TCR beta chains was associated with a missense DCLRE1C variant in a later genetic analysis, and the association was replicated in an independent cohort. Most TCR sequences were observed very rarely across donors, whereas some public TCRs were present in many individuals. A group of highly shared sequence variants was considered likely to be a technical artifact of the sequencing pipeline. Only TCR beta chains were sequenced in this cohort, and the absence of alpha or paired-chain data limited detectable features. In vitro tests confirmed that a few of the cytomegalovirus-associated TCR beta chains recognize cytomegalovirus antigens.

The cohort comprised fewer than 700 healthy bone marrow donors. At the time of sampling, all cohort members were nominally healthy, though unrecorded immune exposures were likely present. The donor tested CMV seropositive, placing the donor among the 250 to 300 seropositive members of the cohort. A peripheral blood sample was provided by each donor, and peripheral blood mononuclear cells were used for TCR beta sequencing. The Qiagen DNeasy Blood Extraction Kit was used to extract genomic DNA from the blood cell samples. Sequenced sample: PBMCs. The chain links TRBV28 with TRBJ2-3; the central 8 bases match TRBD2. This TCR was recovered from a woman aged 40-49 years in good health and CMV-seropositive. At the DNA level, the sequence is TGTGCCAGCAGTTCCCAAACTAGCGGATTAACTACGCAGTATTTT. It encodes CASSSQTSGLTTQYF. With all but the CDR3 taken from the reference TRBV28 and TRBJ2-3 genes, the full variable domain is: DVKVTQSSRYLVKRTGEKVFLECVQDMDHENMFWYRQDPGLGLRLIYFSYDVKMKEKGDIPEGYSVSREKKERFSLILESASTNQTSMYLCASSSQTSGLTTQYFGPGTRLTVL.